A selection of T cell receptor beta chains follows, all from one sample in a study of a mutant IDH1 vaccine in newly diagnosed glioma. Only in-frame clones appear in the TCRdb table, and some are missing; sequencing was by immunoSEQ multiplex PCR. The data hold roughly 86,000 clones, with about 81% observed a single time. No cognate antigen is known for these TCRs. This specimen was PBMCs, taken from a glioma patient whose treatment included an IDH1 peptide vaccine. All receptors come from a man aged 35 to 55 with glioma. Each CDR3 is given with its conserved first and last residue.

CDR3aa | v_gene
CASWETGTGGDIQYF | TRBV19
CATSMTGPETQYF | TRBV15
CASSRSPAGGSDTQYF | TRBV11-2
CASSVGGYSNTEAFF | TRBV9
CASSLERGGSDTQYF | TRBV27
CASSVGGRSLGELFF | TRBV9
CAWSVEGSYADTQYF | TRBV30
CASSPGTGLVSGNTIYF | TRBV19
CASSSGGKNIQYF | TRBV7-2
CASSRGAGGHYGYTF | TRBV19
CASSSTNTYEQYF | TRBV27
CASRVGTFQETQYF | TRBV2
CASSGRWTGGWGNTEAFF | TRBV5-4
CASRGTDNSPLHF | TRBV6-5
CASSSQGNTIYF | TRBV5-5
CAWITGEREAFF | TRBV30
CASSIPRTSGRETQYF | TRBV5-6
CASSQDRDSPLHF | TRBV4-3
CASSRGVSYEQYF | TRBV6-5
CASSPRTVDNSPLHF | TRBV7-9
CASSQGERGSTDTQYF | TRBV4-2
CASSPRQGSTDTQYF | TRBV18
CASSLGQGAWETQYF | TRBV5-1
CASGLVLGDRGNTEAFF | TRBV12-5
CASSPTSPLYEQYF | TRBV7-2
CASSQDRFGGTAYNEQFF | TRBV4-1
CATSRSGVHYEQYF | TRBV15
CASSAPSYEQYF | TRBV5-4
CASSLGGSGNTIYF | TRBV5-1
CATSGPRAQGRETQYF | TRBV15
CASIPWTGANSPLHF | TRBV27
CASSPGASGGYTF | TRBV7-6
CAWSGGGAGANVLTF | TRBV30
CASSFNGAGDTQYF | TRBV7-2